A single sample is the source of the 12 T cell receptor beta chains below, sequenced in a study of blood T cell repertoires in COVID-19. Generated by immunoSEQ multiplex PCR, the TCRdb table keeps only in-frame clones and is missing some. The repertoire holds 150,000 to 200,000 clones, approximately 83% seen once, with approximately 13% in the top ten. The sample was peripheral blood. The source of these receptors is a man aged 65 to 85 who had recovered from COVID-19.

The J gene is TRBJ2-1, the V gene TRBV5-3; 10 nucleotides match TRBD2. TRBV5-3 is treated as an ORF (open reading frame) with a function not yet certain. The length of the CDR3 is 18 residues. CDR3 nucleotides: TGTGACTCTCCCCCGGGACTAGCGCAAAACCCCTCCTACAATGAGCAGTTCTTC. It specifies CDSPPGLAQNPSYNEQFF.

This rearrangement joins TRBV18 to TRBJ2-3, with 11 positions matching TRBD2. CDR3 length equals 16 residues. V lost 6 bases to trimming and J lost 1 base; unmatched junction nucleotides: 6. Germline CDR1 is KGHSH and CDR2 is LQKENI. The CDR3 spells CASSSLLAGGTDTQYF. The CDR3 DNA reads as TGTGCCAGCTCTTCTTTACTAGCGGGGGGCACAGATACGCAGTATTTT.

This chain joins TRBV18 and TRBJ1-4, with D perhaps matching TRBD1 (5 bases). V dropped 0 bases and J dropped 8 bases, with 10 bases sitting between them. This CDR3 comprises 14 residues. Germline V gene data show CDR1 as KGHSH and CDR2 as LQKENI. CDR3 protein: CASSPPGAGEKLFF. The CDR3 nucleotides read TGTGCCAGCTCACCACCAGGGGCAGGAGAAAAACTGTTTTTT.

This clone was counted between two and nine times. This rearrangement joins TRBV29-1 to TRBJ2-2, with TRBD1 matching over 9 bases. In germline, CDR1 is SQVTM, CDR2 ANQGSEA. J was trimmed by 5 bases and V by 5 bases; bases with no gene match: 3. The CDR3 length is 13 residues. The chain's CDR3 is CSVNRGRTGELFF. DNA for the CDR3: TGCAGCGTTAACAGGGGGCGGACCGGGGAGCTGTTTTTT.

The genes are TRBV6-1 and TRBJ1-3; no firm D call. From germline, CDR1 is MNHNS and CDR2 SASEGT. V was shortened by 2 bases and J by 0 bases, with 5 bases between the two germline ends. The CDR3 has 14 residues. The CDR3 is CASSEQVSGNTIYF. The CDR3 DNA reads as TGTGCCAGCAGTGAACAGGTCTCTGGAAACACCATATATTTT.

The chain is built from TRBV7-2 and TRBJ2-5, with 9 bases fitting TRBD1. With V trimmed by 5 bases and J by 7 bases, 8 bases remained unmatched. Per the germline V gene, CDR1 is SGHTA and CDR2 is FQGNSA. CDR3 size: 14 residues. CDR3: CASSPRQGEGTQYF. The DNA of the CDR3 is TGTGCCAGCAGCCCCCGACAGGGGGAAGGGACCCAGTACTTC.

V gene TRBV10-2 combines with J gene TRBJ1-1, with D maybe TRBD1 (5 bases). Per the germline V gene, CDR1 is WSHSY and CDR2 is SAAADI. CDR3 length: 13 amino acids. The V and J ends lost 2 bases and 4 bases respectively, with 8 bases between them. DNA for the CDR3: TGCGCCAGCAGTGAGCAGGGCCGCACTGAAGCTTTCTTT. It encodes CASSEQGRTEAFF.

The J gene is TRBJ2-5, the V gene TRBV9; 13 bases match TRBD2. From germline, CDR1 is SGDLS and CDR2 YYNGEE. V dropped 0 bases and J dropped 4; count of bases not matched to a gene: 0. CDR3 length equals 15 residues. The CDR3 sequence is CASSVGLAGGETQYF. The CDR3 DNA follows: TGTGCCAGCAGCGTAGGACTAGCGGGAGGAGAGACCCAGTACTTC.

The J gene is TRBJ2-2, the V gene TRBV5-1, with 12 bases lining up with TRBD1. Trimming took 5 bases from V and 3 from J; bases not matched to a gene: 2. CDR3 length: 15 residues. Germline-derived CDR1 and CDR2 are SGHRS and YFSETQ. In DNA, the CDR3 is TGCGCCAGCAGTGGGACAGGGGGCTACACCGGGGAGCTGTTTTTT. Its translation: CASSGTGGYTGELFF.

The V call is TRBV19, the J call TRBJ2-2; 7 bases align to TRBD1. Germline V gene sequence: CDR1 LNHDA, CDR2 SQIVND (reference sequence). The J segment lost 6 bases and the V segment lost 6 bases, leaving 10 bases of the junction unmatched. CDR3 length equals 15 residues. CDR3 residues: CASSSGTVGPGELFF. The CDR3 coding sequence is TGTGCCAGTAGCTCCGGGACAGTAGGACCCGGGGAGCTGTTTTTT.

This clone was counted many times. The V and J genes are TRBV7-9 and TRBJ2-1; D remains unclear. The CDR3 runs to 11 residues. The germline gives CDR1 SEHNR, CDR2 FQNEAQ (reference sequence). Trimming took off 8 bases at V and 2 bases at J, with 4 bases between the two ends. CDR3 bases: TGTGCCAGCGGAGCCTACAATGAGCAGTTCTTC. As protein: CASGAYNEQFF.

The rearrangement links TRBV14 to TRBJ2-1, with 12 positions matching TRBD2. There are 16 residues in the CDR3. V was clipped by 1 base and J by 4 bases; unmatched bases: 2. CDR1 is SGHDN and CDR2 is FVKESK in the germline V gene. CDR3 sequence reads: CASSQAGLAGYNEQFF. The CDR3 DNA reads as TGTGCCAGCAGCCAAGCCGGACTAGCGGGATACAATGAGCAGTTCTTC.